The 17 T cell receptor beta chains below come from one sample, sequenced in a study of cytomegalovirus exposure and HLA in healthy donors. PCR was performed using 60 Vbeta and 13 Jbeta primers. TCRdb keeps only in-frame clones here, not all; method: immunoSEQ multiplex PCR. The sample has 70,000 to 100,000 clones, and its top ten clones hold about 6%. Material: PBMCs. The receptors come from a girl aged 10-17 years in good health and CMV-seropositive.

V and J are TRBV29-1 and TRBJ2-7; TRBD2 is a possible D gene (5 bases). CDR3 length: 12 residues. The V and J ends lost 4 bases and 4 bases respectively, with 11 bases between them. Germline V gene lookup returns CDR1 SQVTM and CDR2 ANQGSEA. Written as DNA, the CDR3 is TGCAGCGTTGGGAGGACTCCATACGAGCAGTACTTC. Protein sequence: CSVGRTPYEQYF.

V is TRBV27 and J is TRBJ2-2; a possible D gene is TRBD1 (6 bases). The ends were cut back, 4 bases at V and 6 bases at J, with 9 bases in the middle. CDR3 length: 13 amino acids. The germline CDR1 and CDR2 sequences are MNHEY and SMNVEV (reference sequence). DNA of the CDR3: TGTGCCAGCAGTTATAAGGGGGCCGGGGAGCTGTTTTTT. Amino acids: CASSYKGAGELFF.

This chain links TRBV5-4 with TRBJ1-1; possibly TRBD1 for D (6 bases). Deletions cut 4 bases from V and 5 bases from J, with 24 bases between. Looked up from germline, CDR1 is SGHNT and CDR2 is YYREEE (reference sequence). The CDR3 is 17 amino acids. The CDR3 DNA reads TGTGCCAGCAGCAAGGGGGGTGGCAGGGCGGGGGGAACTGAAGCTTTCTTT. Translation gives CASSKGGGRAGGTEAFF.

The chain joins TRBV6-5 to TRBJ1-6, with 7 bases that match TRBD1. This CDR3 is 14 amino acids long. Trimming took 5 bases from V and 9 from J; bases not matched to a gene: 7. Germline V gene lookup returns CDR1 MNHEY and CDR2 SVGAGI. The CDR3 sequence is CASSRTGGASPLHF. Written as DNA, the CDR3 is TGTGCCAGCAGTCGGACAGGTGGTGCTTCACCCCTCCACTTT.

This chain connects TRBV6-5 to TRBJ2-5; 8 bases fit TRBD1. Germline V gives CDR1 MNHEY, CDR2 SVGAGI. The ends lost 4 bases at V and 5 bases at J; junction bases unmatched: 3. The CDR3 totals 13 residues. The chain's CDR3 is CASSFDRGETQYF. CDR3 coding DNA: TGTGCCAGCAGTTTTGACAGGGGCGAGACCCAGTACTTC.

The chain combines TRBV30 with TRBJ2-5; the D gene is possibly TRBD1 (7 bases). CDR1 and CDR2 (germline): GTSNPN, SVGIG (reference sequence). V shed 5 bases and J shed 5 bases, with 12 bases lying between them. The CDR3 is made up of 12 amino acids. The CDR3, as DNA: TGTGCCTGGGAACCAGGGGGGGAGACCCAGTACTTC. Translation gives CAWEPGGETQYF.

This chain connects TRBV28 to TRBJ1-2; D is possibly TRBD1 (6 bases). CDR1 is MDHEN, CDR2 SYDVKM, per germline. This CDR3 region has 14 residues. V was pared by 5 bases and J by 4 bases, with 14 bases between. Here the CDR3 reads CASSPTGGGYGYTF. The CDR3 DNA reads as TGTGCCAGCAGTCCGACGGGGGGCGGCTATGGCTACACCTTC.

V gene TRBV5-6 combines with J gene TRBJ1-3; D not resolved. The V gene lost 2 bases and the J gene lost 0 bases, with 12 bases spanning the gap. The CDR3 is 16 residues long. CDR1 and CDR2 from the germline V gene are SGHDT and YYEEEE. As DNA, the CDR3 is TGTGCCAGCAGCTTTAATGGACTCAACTCTGGAAACACCATATATTTT. It codes for CASSFNGLNSGNTIYF.

The gene calls are TRBV15 and TRBJ1-6; TRBD1 matches 10 bases. Germline CDR1 and CDR2: LNHNV and YYDKDF (reference sequence). With V trimmed by 0 bases and J by 7 bases, 3 bases remained unmatched. The CDR3 has 16 residues. The DNA of the CDR3 is TGTGCCACCAGCAGAGAACGGGACAGGGGAAATTCACCCCTCCACTTT. Its translation is CATSRERDRGNSPLHF.

This rearrangement joins TRBV28 to TRBJ1-1; TRBD1 might be the D (6 bases). Germline V gene data show CDR1 as MDHEN and CDR2 as SYDVKM. The V end lost 4 bases, the J end lost 8 bases, and 23 bases lay between the germline ends. CDR3 length: 16 residues. The CDR3 DNA follows: TGTGCCAGCAGTTCTAACTATGGGCCCCGGGGGGCCGAAGCTTTCTTT. Amino acid sequence: CASSSNYGPRGAEAFF.

The chain uses TRBV14 and TRBJ1-1; D is undetermined. This CDR3 spans 16 amino acids. V was cut by 2 bases and J by 5 bases, with 18 bases left in between. CDR1 and CDR2 (germline): SGHDN, FVKESK. CDR3 in DNA: TGTGCCAGCAGCCAAACAGAGTCGGTCTCATGGACTGAAGCTTTCTTT. Translating it yields CASSQTESVSWTEAFF.

The chain employs TRBV4-1 and TRBJ2-7; 9 bases map to TRBD1. From germline, CDR1 is MGHRA and CDR2 YSYEKL. There are 15 residues in the CDR3. After removal of 4 bases from V and 4 bases from J, the junction contained 8 bases not matched to a gene. Written as DNA, the CDR3 is TGCGCCAGCAGCCCGGGAGGACAGGGGATTTACGAGCAGTACTTC. Its protein product is CASSPGGQGIYEQYF.

The gene calls are TRBV4-2 and TRBJ2-3; 9 bases agree with TRBD2. The trim removed 0 bases at V and 6 bases at J, leaving 16 bases unmatched. The V gene's germline CDR1 is LGHNA and CDR2 YNFKEQ. This CDR3 comprises 19 residues. Here the CDR3 DNA reads TGTGCCAGCAGCCAAGACTGGGGTAGCGGGGGTTCACACGGGGATACGCAGTATTTT. Protein: CASSQDWGSGGSHGDTQYF.

The chain is built from TRBV12-5 and TRBJ1-1, with D possibly matching TRBD1 (5 bases). The germline CDR1 and CDR2 sequences are LGHNT and FRNRAP. CDR3 length: 14 residues. V shed 1 base and J shed 7 bases, with 13 bases lying between them. CDR3 sequence: CASGLGQGGFEAFF. CDR3 coding DNA: TGTGCTAGTGGTTTGGGGCAGGGAGGGTTTGAAGCTTTCTTT.

V is TRBV4-3 and J is TRBJ1-1, with D unresolved. Germline V lookup: CDR1 LGHNA, CDR2 YSLEER. This CDR3 has 14 amino acids. V gave up 0 bases and J gave up 4 bases, with 9 bases separating them. The CDR3 nucleotides read TGCGCCAGCAGCCAAGATGCCGGGAGCACTGAAGCTTTCTTT. Translating it yields CASSQDAGSTEAFF.

The V gene is TRBV11-3, the J gene TRBJ2-7; a weak D match, TRBD2 (6 bases). Germline CDR1 and CDR2: SGHNT and YENEEA. The V end was cut by 5 bases, the J end by 1 base, with 9 bases between. The CDR3 sequence is 13 residues long. CDR3 DNA sequence: TGTGCCAGCAGCGGCGGGGAGTCCTACGAGCAGTACGTC. Translating it yields CASSGGESYEQYV.

The chain links TRBV9 to TRBJ1-4; D may be TRBD1 (6 bases). Germline values: CDR1 SGDLS, CDR2 YYNGEE. The CDR3 is 15 residues long. Trimming left V 0 bases short and J 10 bases short, with 16 bases between. DNA for the CDR3: TGTGCCAGCAGCGTAGCAGGGGAGGGTAGGGGAAAACTGTTTTTT. Amino acids: CASSVAGEGRGKLFF.